This entry lists 14 T cell receptor beta chains sequenced from one sample in a study of blood T cell repertoires in COVID-19. Clones were read by immunoSEQ multiplex PCR, and TCRdb kept only the in-frame ones, dropping some. The sample records about 200,000 clones, roughly 84% being singletons. The sequencing sample was made of PBMCs or T cells enriched from blood (not recorded which). These receptors all come from a man between 40 and 49 years old who had recovered from COVID-19.

This clone appeared many times. The genes are TRBV30 and TRBJ1-2, with 10 bases matching TRBD1. Germline V lookup: CDR1 GTSNPN, CDR2 SVGIG (reference sequence). The CDR3 consists of 13 residues. Trimming at V came to 2 bases and at J to 7 bases, leaving 4 bases not matched to a gene. Written as DNA, the CDR3 is TGTGCCTGGAGTCGAGACAGGGGGCTTGGCTACACCTTC. It is translated as CAWSRDRGLGYTF.

This chain uses TRBV7-9 with TRBJ1-4; D is perhaps TRBD1 (5 bases). The V end was cut by 1 base, the J end by 7 bases, with 10 bases between. This CDR3 is built from 14 residues. Germline CDR1 reads SEHNR; CDR2 reads FQNEAQ (reference sequence). The CDR3 DNA follows: TGTGCCAGCAGCTTAGTAGGGGATGGTGAAAAACTGTTTTTT. Residues: CASSLVGDGEKLFF.

The chain couples TRBV10-3 to TRBJ1-2, with TRBD1 matching 9 bases. There are 17 residues in the CDR3. The ends lost 7 bases at V and 2 bases at J; junction bases unmatched: 14. CDR1 ENHRY and CDR2 SYGVKD come from the germline V gene. DNA for the CDR3: TGTGCCATCAACAAACAGGGGGCAGCCAACAAGAACTATGGCTACACCTTC. It is translated as CAINKQGAANKNYGYTF.

In its sample, this clone was seen once. The gene calls are TRBV19 and TRBJ1-2, with no clear D. Germline V CDR1 and CDR2: LNHDA, SQIVND (reference sequence). The CDR3 totals 12 residues. Trimming took 2 bases from V and 8 from J, leaving 9 bases between them. CDR3 DNA sequence: TGTGCCAGTAGTATAATGGAGGGAGGCTACACCTTC. Protein product: CASSIMEGGYTF.

This chain joins TRBV30 and TRBJ1-6, with D unclear. Germline assignment: CDR1 GTSNPN and CDR2 SVGIG (reference sequence). The CDR3 extends over 14 amino acids. The V end was cut by 0 bases, the J end by 9 bases, with 12 bases between. The DNA of the CDR3 is TGTGCCTGGAGTGTATTTGTAGCGAGTTCACCCCTCCACTTT. It specifies CAWSVFVASSPLHF.

This sequence joins TRBV5-4 and TRBJ1-1, with D tentatively TRBD1 (6 bases). The V and J ends lost 5 bases and 4 bases respectively, with 15 bases between them. The CDR3 contains 14 residues. Germline loops: CDR1 SGHNT, CDR2 YYREEE (reference sequence). CDR3 DNA sequence: TGTGCCAGCAGTTTCAAAGCGGGGGCCACTGAAGCTTTCTTT. Translation gives CASSFKAGATEAFF.

The V gene is TRBV6-2 or TRBV6-3, the J gene TRBJ2-7, with TRBD1 identical over 10 bases. CDR1 and CDR2 (germline): MNHEY, SVGEGT. V shed 6 bases, J shed 5 bases, and the junction held 16 bases outside the gene matches. This CDR3 region has 17 residues. The CDR3 DNA sequence: TGTGCCAGCAGCGGTCGGGGGGACAGGGGACCGTGGAACGAGCAGTACTTC. Translating gives CASSGRGDRGPWNEQYF.

This chain joins TRBV5-8 and TRBJ2-3; the D gene is possibly TRBD1 (7 bases). The germline V gene encodes CDR1 SGHTS and CDR2 YDEGEE. The V end lost 0 bases, the J end lost 1 base, and 15 bases lay between the germline ends. The CDR3 sequence is 17 residues long. The CDR3 region has the DNA TGTGCCAGCAGCTTGGGACAGGGACTGGAGGGCACAGATACGCAGTATTTT. Its protein is CASSLGQGLEGTDTQYF. The variable domain in full, completed from reference TRBV5-8 and TRBJ2-3, reads EAGVTQSPTHLIKTRGQQATLRCSPISGHTSVYWYQQALGLGLQFLLWYDEGEERNRGNFPPRFSGRQFPNYSSELNVNALELEDSALYLCASSLGQGLEGTDTQYFGPGTRLTVL.

J is TRBJ1-2 and V is TRBV7-3; possibly TRBD1 for D (5 bases). Germline CDR1 is SGHTA and CDR2 is FQGTGA. Trimming cost V 5 bases and J 7 bases, with 14 bases left between them. The CDR3 length is 13 residues. In nucleotides, the CDR3 is TGTGCCAGCAGCCAAGACGGGACTGTTGGCTACACCTTC. Translating it yields CASSQDGTVGYTF. The whole variable domain, filled in from reference TRBV7-3 and TRBJ1-2, reads GAGVSQTPSNKVTEKGKYVELRCDPISGHTALYWYRQSLGQGPEFLIYFQGTGAADDSGLPNDRFFAVRPEGSVSTLKIQRTERGDSAVYLCASSQDGTVGYTFGSGTRLTVV.

The chain employs TRBV3-1 (or the pseudogene TRBV3-2) and TRBJ1-2; 7 nucleotides match TRBD1. The germline gives CDR1 LGHDT, CDR2 YNNKEL (reference sequence). The ends lost 6 bases at V and 4 bases at J; junction bases unmatched: 11. CDR3 length equals 15 residues. CDR3 in DNA: TGTGCCAGCAGGCATACCGGACAGGCCACCTATGGCTACACCTTC. This sequence encodes CASRHTGQATYGYTF.

The V and J genes are TRBV12-3 or TRBV12-4 and TRBJ1-1, with 7 bases matching TRBD1. The trim removed 4 bases at V and 5 bases at J, leaving 4 bases unmatched. The CDR3 is made up of 13 amino acids. CDR3 amino acids: CASSSNRGTEAFF. CDR3 DNA: TGTGCCAGCAGTTCGAACAGGGGTACTGAAGCTTTCTTT.

The genes are TRBV27 and TRBJ1-6; 9 bases agree with TRBD1. CDR1 MNHEY and CDR2 SMNVEV come from the germline V gene (reference sequence). The trim removed 2 bases at V and 7 bases at J, leaving 12 bases unmatched. The CDR3 spans 18 residues. CDR3 DNA sequence: TGTGCCAGCAGTTTACCCCGACAGGGGGGCACGCGAAATTCACCCCTCCACTTT. Translating it yields CASSLPRQGGTRNSPLHF.

The V gene is TRBV3-1 (or the pseudogene TRBV3-2), the J gene TRBJ1-3, with D unclear. Trimming took off 4 bases at V and 0 bases at J, with 16 bases between the two ends. This CDR3 spans 17 amino acids. CDR1 is LGHDT, CDR2 YNNKEL, per germline (reference sequence). CDR3: CASSPGGGEPSGNTIYF. The DNA for the CDR3 is TGTGCCAGCAGCCCGGGAGGCGGAGAACCCTCTGGAAACACCATATATTTT.

The chain is built from TRBV6-5 and TRBJ2-2, with 8 nucleotides matching TRBD2. Germline V gives CDR1 MNHEY, CDR2 SVGAGI. This CDR3 contains 15 residues. V was pared by 8 bases and J by 1 base, with 6 bases of the junction left unmatched. The CDR3 coding sequence is TGTGCCAGCTCCTTCGCGGGGGGGAACACCGGGGAGCTGTTTTTT. As protein: CASSFAGGNTGELFF.